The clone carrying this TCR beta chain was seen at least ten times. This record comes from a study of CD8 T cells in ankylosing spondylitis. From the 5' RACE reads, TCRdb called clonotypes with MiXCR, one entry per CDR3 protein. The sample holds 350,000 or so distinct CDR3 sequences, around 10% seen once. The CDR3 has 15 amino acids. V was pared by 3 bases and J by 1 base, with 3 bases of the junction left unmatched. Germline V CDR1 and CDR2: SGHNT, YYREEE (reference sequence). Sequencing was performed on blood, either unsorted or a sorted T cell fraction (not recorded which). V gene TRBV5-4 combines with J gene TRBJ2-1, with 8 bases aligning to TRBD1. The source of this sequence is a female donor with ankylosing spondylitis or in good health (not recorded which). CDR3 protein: CASSSGTGSYNEQFF. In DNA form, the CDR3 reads TGTGCCAGCAGCTCCGGGACAGGTTCCTACAATGAGCAGTTCTTC.